The 8 T cell receptor beta chains below were found in one sample sequenced in a study of T cell responses to AZD1222 COVID-19 vaccine. Profiled with immunoSEQ multiplex PCR; TCRdb holds only in-frame clones, not every one. This sample has 150,000 or so clones, with 92% found just once. The source material was peripheral blood, sampled on day 0 of AZD1222 vaccination. These receptors were collected from an adult in good health.

The V gene is TRBV6-6, the J gene TRBJ2-1; D is unresolved. CDR1 is MNHNY, CDR2 SVGAGI, per germline (reference sequence). Deletions cut 8 bases from V and 0 bases from J, with 5 bases between. The length of the CDR3 is 12 residues. For the CDR3, the DNA is TGTGCCAGCTGTACCTCCTACAATGAGCAGTTCTTC. Its protein product is CASCTSYNEQFF.

The rearrangement uses TRBV2 and TRBJ1-1; no firm D call. V lost 4 bases to trimming and J lost 5 bases, with 11 bases between them. The germline V gene has CDR1 SNHLY and CDR2 FYNNEI. This CDR3 region has 13 residues. In nucleotides, the CDR3 is TGTGCCAGCAGTGGGGAACTCGTGACTGAAGCTTTCTTT. It encodes CASSGELVTEAFF.

The CDR3 DNA is TGTGCCAGCAGCTTAGAACGGCAGGACTATGGCTACACCTTC. Protein product: CASSLERQDYGYTF. The rearrangement joins TRBV7-2 to TRBJ1-2, with D hard to call. Germline V gene sequence: CDR1 SGHTA, CDR2 FQGNSA. The CDR3 contains 14 residues. The ends were cut back, 1 base at V and 3 bases at J, with 9 bases in the middle.

The J gene is TRBJ1-4, the V gene TRBV27; D might be TRBD1 (5 bases). The length of the CDR3 is 14 residues. V was shortened by 4 bases and J by 3 bases, with 9 bases between the two germline ends. Looked up from germline, CDR1 is MNHEY and CDR2 is SMNVEV (reference sequence). CDR3 loop: CASSSGWANEKLFF. The CDR3 region has the DNA TGTGCCAGCAGTTCAGGGTGGGCTAATGAAAAACTGTTTTTT.

This sequence joins TRBV5-6 and TRBJ1-1, with D perhaps TRBD1 (5 bases). The CDR3 is made up of 14 amino acids. V was clipped by 0 bases and J by 6 bases, with 12 bases between them. CDR1 and CDR2 from the germline V gene are SGHDT and YYEEEE. The CDR3 here is CASSLGGGTAEAFF. The CDR3 DNA sequence: TGTGCCAGCAGCTTGGGCGGGGGGACGGCTGAAGCTTTCTTT.

The chain recombines TRBV7-9 with TRBJ2-1, with 13 positions matching TRBD2. The ends lost 7 bases at V and 7 bases at J; junction bases unmatched: 4. Per germline, CDR1 SEHNR and CDR2 FQNEAQ (reference sequence). The CDR3 spans 14 residues. The CDR3 reads CASTGTSGNNEQFF. The CDR3 DNA sequence: TGTGCCAGCACCGGGACTAGCGGGAATAATGAGCAGTTCTTC. The whole variable domain, remainder taken from reference TRBV7-9 and TRBJ2-1, is DTGVSQNPRHKITKRGQNVTFRCDPISEHNRLYWYRQTLGQGPEFLTYFQNEAQLEKSRLLSDRFSAERPKGSFSTLEIQRTEQGDSAMYLCASTGTSGNNEQFFGPGTRLTVL.

CDR3 residues: CASRGATGANVLTF. The CDR3 DNA reads TGCGCCAGCAGGGGCGCAACTGGGGCCAACGTCCTGACTTTC. J is TRBJ2-6 and V is TRBV5-1, with D unclear. V was pared by 5 bases and J by 2 bases, with 8 bases between. The germline gives CDR1 SGHRS, CDR2 YFSETQ. The CDR3 has 14 residues.

The chain recombines TRBV19 with TRBJ2-7; TRBD1 aligns across 8 bases. Looked up from germline, CDR1 is LNHDA and CDR2 is SQIVND (reference sequence). Trimming took 8 bases from V and 3 from J; bases not matched to a gene: 6. This CDR3 contains 13 residues. Here the CDR3 reads CASGGTGDYEQYF. The CDR3 DNA follows: TGTGCCAGTGGTGGGACAGGAGACTACGAGCAGTACTTC.